The 31 T cell receptor beta chains below come from one sample, sequenced in a study of T cells in Graves' hyperthyroidism and ophthalmopathy. RNA transcripts were the template for amplifying TCR beta CDR3 regions. The TCR CDR3 was amplified in a first-round RT-PCR using the HTBI primer set. One entry per CDR3 protein results from TCRdb running MiXCR on the multiplex PCR reads. The sample holds about 760,000 distinct CDR3 sequences, roughly 32% seen once. The sequenced sample was blood. These receptors originate from a woman aged 35 to 49 with Graves' hyperthyroidism.

V and J are TRBV19 and TRBJ1-1; D gene uncertain. Germline lookup yields CDR1 LNHDA and CDR2 SQIVND (reference sequence). Deletions cut 5 bases from V and 10 bases from J, with 11 bases between. The CDR3 is 11 amino acids. CDR3 bases: TGTGCCAGTAGTTTCAGCCACCTAGCTTTCTTT. This sequence encodes CASSFSHLAFF.

V usage is TRBV7-2 and J usage is TRBJ2-2, with D possibly TRBD2 on 6 matching bases. Trimming left V 5 bases short and J 7 bases short, with 11 bases between. Germline lookup yields CDR1 SGHTA and CDR2 FQGNSA. This CDR3 has 13 amino acids. CDR3 sequence (DNA): TGTGCCAGCAGCAGGGACTCATTCGGGGAGCTGTTTTTT. Amino acid sequence: CASSRDSFGELFF.

V and J are TRBV19 and TRBJ1-3, with a weak D call TRBD1 (6 bases). There are 15 residues in the CDR3. With 3 bases removed from V and 0 bases from J, the gap between germline ends came to 9 bases. Germline CDR1 is LNHDA and CDR2 is SQIVND (reference sequence). CDR3 coding DNA: TGTGCCAGTAGTATCGGACAGCTCTCTGGAAACACCATATATTTT. Protein: CASSIGQLSGNTIYF.

The chain joins TRBV7-9 to TRBJ2-7; D may be TRBD1 or TRBD2 (5 bases each). V shed 8 bases and J shed 0 bases, with 14 bases lying between them. This CDR3 spans 14 amino acids. Per the germline V gene, CDR1 is SEHNR and CDR2 is FQNEAQ (reference sequence). The DNA for the CDR3 is TGTGCCAGCGAGGCCCGGGACGGCTCCTACGAGCAGTACTTC. This sequence encodes CASEARDGSYEQYF.

This clonotype appeared a few times. The chain has TRBV4-3 and TRBJ1-2; D is ambiguous. Germline V gene sequence: CDR1 LGHNA, CDR2 YSLEER. CDR3 length: 17 amino acids. Trimming cost V 1 base and J 0 bases, with 15 bases left between them. CDR3 nucleotide sequence: TGCGCCAGCAGCCAAGGGTTTCAGGAGCTGGCTAACTATGGCTACACCTTC. It is translated as CASSQGFQELANYGYTF.

This clonotype was counted only a few times. The chain uses TRBV7-2 and TRBJ2-5, with TRBD2 identical over 8 bases. This CDR3 contains 13 residues. The germline V gene encodes CDR1 SGHTA and CDR2 FQGNSA. J lost 4 bases, V lost 11 bases, and 9 bases had no gene match. Written as DNA, the CDR3 is TGTGCCTGGAGTGCGGGGGGAAGAGAGACCCAGTACTTC. Its protein product is CAWSAGGRETQYF.

This sequence joins TRBV10-3 and TRBJ2-2, with 8 nucleotides matching TRBD1. V lost 10 bases to trimming and J lost 5 bases; unmatched junction nucleotides: 9. The germline V gene encodes CDR1 ENHRY and CDR2 SYGVKD. CDR3 length equals 14 residues. CDR3 sequence reads: CASSHGQGTGELFF. The CDR3 DNA is TGTGCCAGCAGCCATGGACAGGGAACCGGGGAGCTGTTTTTT.

The CDR3 coding sequence is TGTGCCATTCGGGACGGAGGTACCTACGAGCAGTACTTC. As protein: CAIRDGGTYEQYF. This rearrangement joins TRBV11-2 to TRBJ2-7; D is perhaps TRBD1 or TRBD2 (5 bases each). The V and J ends lost 10 bases and 2 bases respectively, with 15 bases between them. CDR3 length equals 13 residues. Germline-derived CDR1 and CDR2 are SGHAT and FQNNGV.

This clonotype showed up many times. This chain joins TRBV29-1 and TRBJ2-7; TRBD1 agrees at 8 bases. CDR1 and CDR2 from the germline V gene are SQVTM and ANQGSEA. The CDR3 is 13 amino acids. The ends lost 7 bases at V and 4 bases at J; junction bases unmatched: 9. The CDR3, as DNA: TGCAGCGCCTCGGACAGGGTTTTTTACGAGCAGTACTTC. Protein product: CSASDRVFYEQYF.

The chain is built from TRBV10-1 and TRBJ2-7; the D gene is possibly TRBD1 (5 bases). The CDR3 runs 12 residues. V was shortened by 8 bases and J by 5 bases, with 13 bases between the two germline ends. Germline V gene lookup returns CDR1 WNHNN and CDR2 SYGVQD (reference sequence). DNA of the CDR3: TGCGCCAGCGGTCAGGGAATACACGAGCAGTACTTC. Its protein is CASGQGIHEQYF.

The chain recombines TRBV6-6 with TRBJ2-7; TRBD1 agrees at 7 bases. J gave up 12 bases and V 7 bases, and 15 bases lay outside the gene matches. Germline loops: CDR1 MNHNY, CDR2 SVGAGI (reference sequence). This CDR3 spans 13 amino acids. Here the CDR3 DNA reads TGTGCCAGCACCGATCATACAGGGGTTCAGGGGTACTTC. Protein: CASTDHTGVQGYF.

The chain joins TRBV12-3 or TRBV12-4 to TRBJ1-1, with 8 nucleotides matching TRBD1. This CDR3 comprises 13 residues. V shed 8 bases, J shed 6 bases, and the junction held 8 bases outside the gene matches. In nucleotides, the CDR3 is TGTGCCAGCTCAACCCCGGGACAGGCTGAAGCTTTCTTT. Amino acids: CASSTPGQAEAFF.

This clonotype has a count of ten or more. J is TRBJ2-7 and V is TRBV10-3; 8 positions agree with TRBD2. The J segment lost 5 bases and the V segment lost 7 bases, leaving 7 bases of the junction unmatched. The CDR3 sequence is 13 residues long. Germline values: CDR1 ENHRY, CDR2 SYGVKD. The CDR3 reads CAITEREFHEQYF. Written as DNA, the CDR3 is TGTGCCATCACGGAGCGGGAGTTCCACGAGCAGTACTTC.

The CDR3: CASSKKGVEDYGYTF. The CDR3 DNA reads as TGTGCCAGTAGTAAAAAGGGCGTTGAGGACTATGGCTACACCTTC. The V call is TRBV19, the J call TRBJ1-2; no clear D gene. This CDR3 has 15 amino acids. Trimming removed 4 bases from V and 3 bases from J, with 15 bases in between. Germline CDR1 and CDR2: LNHDA and SQIVND (reference sequence).

V and J are TRBV29-1 and TRBJ2-5; D possibly uses TRBD1 or TRBD2 (5 bases each). In germline, CDR1 is SQVTM, CDR2 ANQGSEA. V was clipped by 7 bases and J by 2 bases, with 26 bases between them. The CDR3 totals 17 residues. The CDR3 bases are TGCAGCGCCGATGGAAAGGGGTGGGGGTGGAATCAAGAGACCCAGTACTTC. Translation: CSADGKGWGWNQETQYF.

The chain is built from TRBV7-8 and TRBJ1-6; no clear D. In germline, CDR1 is SGHVS, CDR2 FQNEAQ. The CDR3 sequence is 12 residues long. V lost 5 bases and J 10 bases, leaving 9 bases between the germline ends. The CDR3 sequence: CASSHPGSPLHF. DNA of the CDR3: TGTGCCAGCAGCCACCCGGGCTCACCCCTCCACTTT.

The chain has TRBV20-1 and TRBJ2-7, with TRBD2 as a possible D gene (5 bases). This CDR3 contains 15 residues. CDR1 and CDR2 (germline): DFQATT, SNEGSKA (reference sequence). The germline V and J ends were trimmed by 3 bases and 0 bases, with 15 bases remaining between them. In DNA form, the CDR3 reads TGCAGTGCTAGGGGGTTGGGCGGGCCCTCCTACGAGCAGTACTTC. This codes for CSARGLGGPSYEQYF.

This clonotype was found many times. The chain is built from TRBV3-1 and TRBJ1-1; D is undetermined. The CDR3 contains 13 residues. V lost 1 base and J 6 bases, leaving 9 bases between the germline ends. Germline assignment: CDR1 LGHDT and CDR2 YNNKEL (reference sequence). The chain's CDR3 is CASSQGFGAEAFF. The CDR3 nucleotides read TGTGCCAGCAGCCAAGGGTTTGGTGCTGAAGCTTTCTTT.

The V gene is TRBV3-1, the J gene TRBJ2-7, with D possibly matching TRBD2 (5 bases). Deletions cut 2 bases from V and 0 bases from J, with 8 bases between. CDR3 size: 14 residues. The germline gives CDR1 LGHDT, CDR2 YNNKEL (reference sequence). The CDR3: CASSQQGSSYEQYF. The CDR3 coding sequence is TGTGCCAGCAGCCAACAAGGGAGCTCCTACGAGCAGTACTTC.

Of note for this clonotype: A much larger clone differs from this one at a single base, so this may be a read error. V usage is TRBV10-3 and J usage is TRBJ1-2, with a possible D match to TRBD1 (5 bases). CDR3 length equals 12 residues. CDR1 and CDR2 (germline): ENHRY, SYGVKD. CDR3 DNA sequence: TGTGCCGTCAGTGATCCGGGGGGTGGCTACACCTTC. Translation gives CAVSDPGGGYTF.

J is TRBJ1-2 and V is TRBV10-3; no clear D. CDR3 size: 12 residues. Germline CDR1 and CDR2: ENHRY and SYGVKD. V shed 6 bases and J shed 8 bases, with 13 bases lying between them. CDR3 DNA sequence: TGTGCCATCAGCGGGCTCGGACCCGGCTACACCTTC. It codes for CAISGLGPGYTF.

This clonotype has a handful of counts. This sequence joins TRBV14 and TRBJ2-5; D unclear. Trimming left V 4 bases short and J 7 bases short, with 16 bases between. This CDR3 is 14 amino acids long. Germline loops: CDR1 SGHDN, CDR2 FVKESK. The CDR3: CASSPLIAVWTQYF. CDR3 in DNA: TGTGCCAGCAGCCCCCTGATAGCTGTGTGGACCCAGTACTTC.

In the case of this clonotype: This sequence may be a read error, since a much larger clone differs from it by one base. The final CDR3 position lacks the conserved phenylalanine or tryptophan, pointing to a likely read error. The V call is TRBV10-3, the J call TRBJ1-3; D uncertain. V was pared by 0 bases and J by 2 bases, with 8 bases between. Germline V gene sequence: CDR1 ENHRY, CDR2 SYGVKD. This CDR3 has 15 residues. The CDR3 region has the DNA TGTGCCATCAGTGAGTCTCCAGGAGCTGGAAACACCATATATCTT. This codes for CAISESPGAGNTIYL.

A remark on this clonotype: A much more abundant neighbour one base away suggests this may be a read error. No conserved phenylalanine or tryptophan is present at the end of the CDR3, so a read error is the likely explanation. This chain uses TRBV11-2 with TRBJ1-3; D uncertain. V was pared by 6 bases and J by 1 base, with 7 bases between. The CDR3 is 13 residues long. Germline CDR1 and CDR2: SGHAT and FQNNGV. DNA of the CDR3: TGTGCCAGCAGGCCGGAGTCTGGAAACACCATATATTCT. This sequence encodes CASRPESGNTIYS.

This clonotype was recorded many times. This sequence joins TRBV10-3 and TRBJ1-6; D is unresolved. Germline lookup yields CDR1 ENHRY and CDR2 SYGVKD. The length of the CDR3 is 14 residues. V lost 2 bases and J lost 6, with 8 bases in between. This chain's CDR3 is CAISEGRSNSPLHF. CDR3 DNA sequence: TGTGCCATCAGTGAGGGACGGAGTAATTCACCCCTCCACTTT.

The rearrangement uses TRBV27 and TRBJ2-5, with 8 positions matching TRBD2. V trimming: 7 bases; J trimming: 2 bases; junction bases outside the gene matches: 9. This CDR3 comprises 15 residues. In germline, CDR1 is MNHEY, CDR2 SMNVEV (reference sequence). The CDR3, as DNA: TGTGCCAGCAAATGGGATAGCGGGGATCAAGAGACCCAGTACTTC. It yields the protein CASKWDSGDQETQYF.

The sample holds many counts of this clonotype. The rearrangement joins TRBV19 to TRBJ2-7; D remains ambiguous. V was clipped by 3 bases and J by 3 bases, with 15 bases between them. This CDR3 has 15 residues. Germline CDR1 and CDR2: LNHDA and SQIVND (reference sequence). The CDR3 loop is CASSIWGREGYEQYF. The DNA for the CDR3 is TGTGCCAGTAGTATTTGGGGTCGCGAAGGCTACGAGCAGTACTTC.

The V gene is TRBV6-6, the J gene TRBJ1-1, with D unresolved. V was trimmed by 6 bases and J by 0 bases, leaving 8 bases between them. Germline V gene lookup returns CDR1 MNHNY and CDR2 SVGAGI (reference sequence). This CDR3 region has 13 residues. The CDR3 DNA reads TGTGCCAGCAGGGTGAGGATGAACACTGAAGCTTTCTTT. It encodes CASRVRMNTEAFF.

This clonotype was counted only a few times. The chain uses TRBV9 and TRBJ1-1, with D possibly being TRBD1 (5 bases). Germline CDR1 is SGDLS and CDR2 is YYNGEE. V was cut by 3 bases and J by 3 bases, with 12 bases left in between. CDR3 length equals 14 residues. CDR3 in DNA: TGTGCCAGCAGCGCCAGGGCGGTCGACACTGAAGCTTTCTTT. Protein product: CASSARAVDTEAFF. Full variable domain (outside the CDR3, taken from reference TRBV9 and TRBJ1-1): DSGVTQTPKHLITATGQRVTLRCSPRSGDLSVYWYQQSLDQGLQFLIQYYNGEERAKGNILERFSAQQFPDLHSELNLSSLELGDSALYFCASSARAVDTEAFFGQGTRLTVV.

In regard to this clonotype: A clone one base away is much larger, so this may be a read error. No conserved phenylalanine or tryptophan ends this CDR3, so it is likely a read error. The CDR3 DNA reads TGTGCCAGCAGCTTAAACCGGGGTAAAGGCTATAATTCACCCCTCCACTAT. Translation: CASSLNRGKGYNSPLHY. The chain employs TRBV7-8 and TRBJ1-6; no firm D call. Per the germline V gene, CDR1 is SGHVS and CDR2 is FQNEAQ. Trimming took 2 bases from V and 3 from J, leaving 14 bases between them. The CDR3 sequence is 17 residues long.

This clonotype was picked up a small number of times. V is TRBV12-5 and J is TRBJ2-7, with 8 nucleotides matching TRBD1. Trimming cost V 7 bases and J 6 bases; bases outside gene matches: 14. CDR1 and CDR2 (germline): LGHNT, FRNRAP. This CDR3 region has 15 residues. The CDR3 region is CASAISGQGGSEQYF. CDR3 bases: TGTGCTAGTGCTATCTCAGGACAGGGTGGCAGCGAGCAGTACTTC.